Following are 25 T cell receptor beta chains from one sample sequenced in a study of cytomegalovirus exposure and HLA in healthy donors. PCR amplification relied on 60 Vbeta primers (plus 13 Jbeta primers). Using immunoSEQ multiplex PCR, the repertoire was profiled, and TCRdb retains in-frame clones only, with some absent. The profile covers some 120,000 clones, with 55% to 75% appearing a single time and approximately 3.5% taken by the ten largest. The sample consisted of PBMCs. These receptors came from a young man in good health and CMV-seronegative.

Here the CDR3 reads CASSGSGGAYEQYF. The CDR3 region has the DNA TGCGCCAGCAGTGGAAGCGGGGGTGCCTACGAGCAGTACTTC. The rearrangement uses TRBV10-2 and TRBJ2-7, with TRBD2 matching over 8 bases. V lost 4 bases and J lost 2; bases outside the gene matches: 4. From germline, CDR1 is WSHSY and CDR2 SAAADI. The CDR3 is made up of 14 amino acids.

The CDR3 sequence is CASSESGGGAWETQYF. The CDR3 region has the DNA TGCGCCAGCAGTGAGTCGGGCGGGGGGGCCTGGGAGACCCAGTACTTC. The chain links TRBV10-2 to TRBJ2-5, with TRBD2 identical over 9 bases. The J segment lost 5 bases and the V segment lost 0 bases, leaving 7 bases of the junction unmatched. Germline V gene sequence: CDR1 WSHSY, CDR2 SAAADI. The CDR3 spans 16 residues.

The rearrangement joins TRBV5-1 to TRBJ1-1; D remains ambiguous. The CDR3 has 14 residues. Germline CDR1 and CDR2: SGHRS and YFSETQ. V was pared by 0 bases and J by 0 bases, with 6 bases between. CDR3 nucleotide sequence: TGCGCCAGCAGCTTGGTATCTATGAACACTGAAGCTTTCTTT. As protein: CASSLVSMNTEAFF.

In its sample, this clone was seen a few times. V usage is TRBV15 and J usage is TRBJ2-7; TRBD2 matches 8 bases. Germline V gene sequence: CDR1 LNHNV, CDR2 YYDKDF (reference sequence). Trimming cost V 1 base and J 11 bases; bases outside gene matches: 16. The CDR3 loop spans 16 amino acids. The chain's CDR3 is CATSRGQAGALIQEYF. DNA of the CDR3: TGTGCCACCAGCAGAGGTCAAGCGGGGGCCCTTATTCAGGAGTACTTC.

The gene calls are TRBV28 and TRBJ1-1; 7 bases match TRBD1. Germline CDR1 MDHEN, CDR2 SYDVKM. This CDR3 spans 15 amino acids. V lost 5 bases, J lost 6 bases, and 12 bases stayed unmatched. In nucleotides, the CDR3 is TGTGCCAGCAGTCTCGGACAGGTAAGGTTGGCTGAAGCTTTCTTT. Amino acids: CASSLGQVRLAEAFF. Using reference TRBV28 and TRBJ1-1 for the parts outside the CDR3, the full variable domain is DVKVTQSSRYLVKRTGEKVFLECVQDMDHENMFWYRQDPGLGLRLIYFSYDVKMKEKGDIPEGYSVSREKKERFSLILESASTNQTSMYLCASSLGQVRLAEAFFGQGTRLTVV.

The chain employs TRBV7-9 and TRBJ2-2, with D possibly being TRBD1 (6 bases). This CDR3 has 15 residues. Germline CDR1 and CDR2: SEHNR and FQNEAQ (reference sequence). The V gene lost 4 bases and the J gene lost 6 bases, with 15 bases spanning the gap. For the CDR3, the DNA is TGTGCCAGCAGCTCAACAGGGCCCTACGCCGGGGAGCTGTTTTTT. Its protein is CASSSTGPYAGELFF. The full variable domain, in which reference TRBV7-9 and TRBJ2-2 provide the parts outside the CDR3, is DTGVSQNPRHKITKRGQNVTFRCDPISEHNRLYWYRQTLGQGPEFLTYFQNEAQLEKSRLLSDRFSAERPKGSFSTLEIQRTEQGDSAMYLCASSSTGPYAGELFFGEGSRLTVL.

The chain joins TRBV7-9 to TRBJ2-3, with 10 bases fitting TRBD1. Germline CDR1 and CDR2: SEHNR and FQNEAQ (reference sequence). CDR3 length equals 17 residues. The trim removed 3 bases at V and 1 base at J, leaving 7 bases unmatched. The CDR3 DNA follows: TGTGCCAGCAGCTTCGGGACAGGGGAGTACGGCACAGATACGCAGTATTTT. Its protein product is CASSFGTGEYGTDTQYF.

The CDR3 DNA is TGCAGCGCCATCGACTTTACAGGGGCGGGCGGCTACACCTTC. Translation: CSAIDFTGAGGYTF. The rearrangement uses TRBV29-1 and TRBJ1-2, with 7 nucleotides matching TRBD1. Trimming at V came to 7 bases and at J to 8 bases, leaving 16 bases not matched to a gene. This CDR3 contains 14 residues. CDR1 is SQVTM, CDR2 ANQGSEA, per germline.

The rearrangement uses TRBV5-1 and TRBJ1-1, with D tentatively TRBD1 (6 bases). Germline-derived CDR1 and CDR2 are SGHRS and YFSETQ. V was cut by 4 bases and J by 0 bases, with 16 bases left in between. CDR3 length equals 16 residues. Here the CDR3 DNA reads TGCGCCAGCAGCCCCTCCGGGGGGCTTATGAACACTGAAGCTTTCTTT. Protein: CASSPSGGLMNTEAFF.

The chain couples TRBV7-8 to TRBJ2-7; 10 nucleotides line up with TRBD1. CDR3 length: 16 amino acids. Germline V gene lookup returns CDR1 SGHVS and CDR2 FQNEAQ. V dropped 0 bases and J dropped 0; count of bases not matched to a gene: 2. CDR3 region: CASSLAGTGVSYEQYF. CDR3 bases: TGTGCCAGCAGCTTAGCGGGGACAGGGGTCTCCTACGAGCAGTACTTC.

J is TRBJ2-4 and V is TRBV13; no clear D gene. V dropped 5 bases and J dropped 6 bases, with 11 bases sitting between them. This CDR3 region has 13 residues. Germline-derived CDR1 and CDR2 are PRHDT and FYEKMQ (reference sequence). CDR3: CASSPRSGNIQYF. In DNA, the CDR3 is TGTGCCAGCAGCCCAAGGAGTGGAAACATTCAGTACTTC.

This chain links TRBV6-5 with TRBJ1-5; D gene uncertain. Trimming removed 0 bases at V and 6 bases at J, with 9 bases between. The germline CDR1 and CDR2 sequences are MNHEY and SVGAGI. This CDR3 spans 14 amino acids. The CDR3: CASSYSLDSQPQHF. CDR3 coding DNA: TGTGCCAGCAGTTACTCCCTGGACTCTCAGCCCCAGCATTTT.

The chain recombines TRBV30 with TRBJ2-5; the match to TRBD2 covers 10 bases. V lost 5 bases and J lost 5; bases outside the gene matches: 5. The length of the CDR3 is 13 residues. CDR1 is GTSNPN and CDR2 is SVGIG in the germline V gene (reference sequence). CDR3 DNA: TGTGCCTGGGTAGCGGGGGGTGGGGAGACCCAGTACTTC. Protein sequence: CAWVAGGGETQYF.

V gene TRBV9 combines with J gene TRBJ1-4; no definite D call. Looked up from germline, CDR1 is SGDLS and CDR2 is YYNGEE. The germline V and J ends were trimmed by 2 bases and 0 bases, with 8 bases remaining between them. This CDR3 region has 15 residues. CDR3 in amino acids: CASSVHGATNEKLFF. DNA for the CDR3: TGTGCCAGCAGCGTTCACGGTGCAACTAATGAAAAACTGTTTTTT.

The J gene is TRBJ2-3, the V gene TRBV28, with 12 bases that match TRBD2. The CDR3 consists of 18 residues. Germline V lookup: CDR1 MDHEN, CDR2 SYDVKM. J was trimmed by 2 bases and V by 5 bases; bases with no gene match: 11. The CDR3 region is CASSQPLAGGPPTDTQYF. As DNA, the CDR3 is TGTGCCAGCAGTCAACCCCTAGCGGGGGGGCCCCCCACAGATACGCAGTATTTT.

The gene calls are TRBV5-6 and TRBJ1-5; D unresolved. The germline V gene has CDR1 SGHDT and CDR2 YYEEEE. The CDR3 sequence is 14 residues long. Trimming left V 4 bases short and J 0 bases short, with 8 bases between. In DNA, the CDR3 is TGTGCCAGCAGCGAACAATATAGCAATCAGCCCCAGCATTTT. Its protein is CASSEQYSNQPQHF.

Turning to this clone: An end of the junction differs from the germline gene, which may be a read error. The chain has TRBV7-9 and TRBJ2-5, with TRBD2 matching 14 bases. This CDR3 has 16 amino acids. Germline V gene data show CDR1 as SEHNR and CDR2 as FQNEAQ (reference sequence). For the CDR3, the DNA is TGTTCCAGCAGCTTAGGGACTAGCGGGGGTGTAGAGACCCAGTACTTC. Its protein product is CSSSLGTSGGVETQYF.

This clone was recorded once. This chain joins TRBV11-2 and TRBJ2-7; no clear D. This CDR3 spans 15 amino acids. Trimming cost V 3 bases and J 0 bases, with 12 bases left between them. The germline gives CDR1 SGHAT, CDR2 FQNNGV. The CDR3 loop is CASSFSAADSYEQYF. The CDR3 bases are TGTGCCAGCAGCTTCTCCGCGGCAGACTCCTACGAGCAGTACTTC.

The chain uses TRBV19 and TRBJ1-4; the D gene is possibly TRBD1 (6 bases). With 10 bases removed from V and 8 bases from J, the gap between germline ends came to 17 bases. CDR3 length: 13 residues. Germline assignment: CDR1 LNHDA and CDR2 SQIVND (reference sequence). CDR3 bases: TGTGCCACCTCAACAGGGTTTGACGAAAAACTGTTTTTT. Encoded protein: CATSTGFDEKLFF.

This clone has a single count. The genes are TRBV9 and TRBJ2-1; a weak D match, TRBD2 (7 bases). V was pared by 0 bases and J by 8 bases, with 18 bases between. The germline gives CDR1 SGDLS, CDR2 YYNGEE. CDR3 size: 16 residues. CDR3 DNA sequence: TGTGCCAGCAGCGTAGGAGGGGGGGCTCTTGTAGATGAGCAGTTCTTC. This gives the protein CASSVGGGALVDEQFF.

CDR3 nucleotide sequence: TGTGCCAGCAGCTTAGTTGGTTCTGGCGGGGGTTGGAATGAAAAACTGTTTTTT. It translates to CASSLVGSGGGWNEKLFF. The chain recombines TRBV7-8 with TRBJ1-4; D perhaps matches TRBD1 (5 bases). Trimming took 1 base from V and 5 from J, leaving 20 bases between them. Per the germline V gene, CDR1 is SGHVS and CDR2 is FQNEAQ. The CDR3 consists of 18 residues.

The genes are TRBV6-1 and TRBJ1-2, with 7 bases fitting TRBD1. Germline CDR1 is MNHNS and CDR2 is SASEGT. V lost 6 bases, J lost 3 bases, and 7 bases stayed unmatched. CDR3 size: 14 residues. The CDR3 loop is CASSPDREYYGYTF. The CDR3, as DNA: TGTGCCAGCAGCCCCGACAGGGAATACTATGGCTACACCTTC.

The V call is TRBV5-4, the J call TRBJ1-6; D may be TRBD1 (6 bases). Germline values: CDR1 SGHNT, CDR2 YYREEE (reference sequence). CDR3 size: 14 residues. V was clipped by 2 bases and J by 9 bases, with 12 bases between them. The CDR3 DNA is TGTGCCAGCAGCTTAACAGGGTACAGTTCACCCCTCCACTTT. Its protein product is CASSLTGYSSPLHF.

The V and J genes are TRBV2 and TRBJ2-5, with no clear D. The V gene's germline CDR1 is SNHLY and CDR2 FYNNEI. V shed 3 bases and J shed 2 bases, with 4 bases lying between them. The CDR3 runs 12 residues. The CDR3 sequence is CASSDLQETQYF. CDR3 sequence (DNA): TGTGCCAGCAGTGACTTGCAAGAGACCCAGTACTTC.

The CDR3 sequence is CASSLRGTGSYEQYF. CDR3 coding DNA: TGTGCCAGCTCCTTACGCGGGACAGGCTCCTACGAGCAGTACTTC. The V call is TRBV7-9, the J call TRBJ2-7, with TRBD1 identical over 8 bases. The CDR3 spans 15 residues. With 8 bases clipped from V and 0 bases from J, the junction kept 9 bases outside the gene matches. Germline V gene sequence: CDR1 SEHNR, CDR2 FQNEAQ (reference sequence).